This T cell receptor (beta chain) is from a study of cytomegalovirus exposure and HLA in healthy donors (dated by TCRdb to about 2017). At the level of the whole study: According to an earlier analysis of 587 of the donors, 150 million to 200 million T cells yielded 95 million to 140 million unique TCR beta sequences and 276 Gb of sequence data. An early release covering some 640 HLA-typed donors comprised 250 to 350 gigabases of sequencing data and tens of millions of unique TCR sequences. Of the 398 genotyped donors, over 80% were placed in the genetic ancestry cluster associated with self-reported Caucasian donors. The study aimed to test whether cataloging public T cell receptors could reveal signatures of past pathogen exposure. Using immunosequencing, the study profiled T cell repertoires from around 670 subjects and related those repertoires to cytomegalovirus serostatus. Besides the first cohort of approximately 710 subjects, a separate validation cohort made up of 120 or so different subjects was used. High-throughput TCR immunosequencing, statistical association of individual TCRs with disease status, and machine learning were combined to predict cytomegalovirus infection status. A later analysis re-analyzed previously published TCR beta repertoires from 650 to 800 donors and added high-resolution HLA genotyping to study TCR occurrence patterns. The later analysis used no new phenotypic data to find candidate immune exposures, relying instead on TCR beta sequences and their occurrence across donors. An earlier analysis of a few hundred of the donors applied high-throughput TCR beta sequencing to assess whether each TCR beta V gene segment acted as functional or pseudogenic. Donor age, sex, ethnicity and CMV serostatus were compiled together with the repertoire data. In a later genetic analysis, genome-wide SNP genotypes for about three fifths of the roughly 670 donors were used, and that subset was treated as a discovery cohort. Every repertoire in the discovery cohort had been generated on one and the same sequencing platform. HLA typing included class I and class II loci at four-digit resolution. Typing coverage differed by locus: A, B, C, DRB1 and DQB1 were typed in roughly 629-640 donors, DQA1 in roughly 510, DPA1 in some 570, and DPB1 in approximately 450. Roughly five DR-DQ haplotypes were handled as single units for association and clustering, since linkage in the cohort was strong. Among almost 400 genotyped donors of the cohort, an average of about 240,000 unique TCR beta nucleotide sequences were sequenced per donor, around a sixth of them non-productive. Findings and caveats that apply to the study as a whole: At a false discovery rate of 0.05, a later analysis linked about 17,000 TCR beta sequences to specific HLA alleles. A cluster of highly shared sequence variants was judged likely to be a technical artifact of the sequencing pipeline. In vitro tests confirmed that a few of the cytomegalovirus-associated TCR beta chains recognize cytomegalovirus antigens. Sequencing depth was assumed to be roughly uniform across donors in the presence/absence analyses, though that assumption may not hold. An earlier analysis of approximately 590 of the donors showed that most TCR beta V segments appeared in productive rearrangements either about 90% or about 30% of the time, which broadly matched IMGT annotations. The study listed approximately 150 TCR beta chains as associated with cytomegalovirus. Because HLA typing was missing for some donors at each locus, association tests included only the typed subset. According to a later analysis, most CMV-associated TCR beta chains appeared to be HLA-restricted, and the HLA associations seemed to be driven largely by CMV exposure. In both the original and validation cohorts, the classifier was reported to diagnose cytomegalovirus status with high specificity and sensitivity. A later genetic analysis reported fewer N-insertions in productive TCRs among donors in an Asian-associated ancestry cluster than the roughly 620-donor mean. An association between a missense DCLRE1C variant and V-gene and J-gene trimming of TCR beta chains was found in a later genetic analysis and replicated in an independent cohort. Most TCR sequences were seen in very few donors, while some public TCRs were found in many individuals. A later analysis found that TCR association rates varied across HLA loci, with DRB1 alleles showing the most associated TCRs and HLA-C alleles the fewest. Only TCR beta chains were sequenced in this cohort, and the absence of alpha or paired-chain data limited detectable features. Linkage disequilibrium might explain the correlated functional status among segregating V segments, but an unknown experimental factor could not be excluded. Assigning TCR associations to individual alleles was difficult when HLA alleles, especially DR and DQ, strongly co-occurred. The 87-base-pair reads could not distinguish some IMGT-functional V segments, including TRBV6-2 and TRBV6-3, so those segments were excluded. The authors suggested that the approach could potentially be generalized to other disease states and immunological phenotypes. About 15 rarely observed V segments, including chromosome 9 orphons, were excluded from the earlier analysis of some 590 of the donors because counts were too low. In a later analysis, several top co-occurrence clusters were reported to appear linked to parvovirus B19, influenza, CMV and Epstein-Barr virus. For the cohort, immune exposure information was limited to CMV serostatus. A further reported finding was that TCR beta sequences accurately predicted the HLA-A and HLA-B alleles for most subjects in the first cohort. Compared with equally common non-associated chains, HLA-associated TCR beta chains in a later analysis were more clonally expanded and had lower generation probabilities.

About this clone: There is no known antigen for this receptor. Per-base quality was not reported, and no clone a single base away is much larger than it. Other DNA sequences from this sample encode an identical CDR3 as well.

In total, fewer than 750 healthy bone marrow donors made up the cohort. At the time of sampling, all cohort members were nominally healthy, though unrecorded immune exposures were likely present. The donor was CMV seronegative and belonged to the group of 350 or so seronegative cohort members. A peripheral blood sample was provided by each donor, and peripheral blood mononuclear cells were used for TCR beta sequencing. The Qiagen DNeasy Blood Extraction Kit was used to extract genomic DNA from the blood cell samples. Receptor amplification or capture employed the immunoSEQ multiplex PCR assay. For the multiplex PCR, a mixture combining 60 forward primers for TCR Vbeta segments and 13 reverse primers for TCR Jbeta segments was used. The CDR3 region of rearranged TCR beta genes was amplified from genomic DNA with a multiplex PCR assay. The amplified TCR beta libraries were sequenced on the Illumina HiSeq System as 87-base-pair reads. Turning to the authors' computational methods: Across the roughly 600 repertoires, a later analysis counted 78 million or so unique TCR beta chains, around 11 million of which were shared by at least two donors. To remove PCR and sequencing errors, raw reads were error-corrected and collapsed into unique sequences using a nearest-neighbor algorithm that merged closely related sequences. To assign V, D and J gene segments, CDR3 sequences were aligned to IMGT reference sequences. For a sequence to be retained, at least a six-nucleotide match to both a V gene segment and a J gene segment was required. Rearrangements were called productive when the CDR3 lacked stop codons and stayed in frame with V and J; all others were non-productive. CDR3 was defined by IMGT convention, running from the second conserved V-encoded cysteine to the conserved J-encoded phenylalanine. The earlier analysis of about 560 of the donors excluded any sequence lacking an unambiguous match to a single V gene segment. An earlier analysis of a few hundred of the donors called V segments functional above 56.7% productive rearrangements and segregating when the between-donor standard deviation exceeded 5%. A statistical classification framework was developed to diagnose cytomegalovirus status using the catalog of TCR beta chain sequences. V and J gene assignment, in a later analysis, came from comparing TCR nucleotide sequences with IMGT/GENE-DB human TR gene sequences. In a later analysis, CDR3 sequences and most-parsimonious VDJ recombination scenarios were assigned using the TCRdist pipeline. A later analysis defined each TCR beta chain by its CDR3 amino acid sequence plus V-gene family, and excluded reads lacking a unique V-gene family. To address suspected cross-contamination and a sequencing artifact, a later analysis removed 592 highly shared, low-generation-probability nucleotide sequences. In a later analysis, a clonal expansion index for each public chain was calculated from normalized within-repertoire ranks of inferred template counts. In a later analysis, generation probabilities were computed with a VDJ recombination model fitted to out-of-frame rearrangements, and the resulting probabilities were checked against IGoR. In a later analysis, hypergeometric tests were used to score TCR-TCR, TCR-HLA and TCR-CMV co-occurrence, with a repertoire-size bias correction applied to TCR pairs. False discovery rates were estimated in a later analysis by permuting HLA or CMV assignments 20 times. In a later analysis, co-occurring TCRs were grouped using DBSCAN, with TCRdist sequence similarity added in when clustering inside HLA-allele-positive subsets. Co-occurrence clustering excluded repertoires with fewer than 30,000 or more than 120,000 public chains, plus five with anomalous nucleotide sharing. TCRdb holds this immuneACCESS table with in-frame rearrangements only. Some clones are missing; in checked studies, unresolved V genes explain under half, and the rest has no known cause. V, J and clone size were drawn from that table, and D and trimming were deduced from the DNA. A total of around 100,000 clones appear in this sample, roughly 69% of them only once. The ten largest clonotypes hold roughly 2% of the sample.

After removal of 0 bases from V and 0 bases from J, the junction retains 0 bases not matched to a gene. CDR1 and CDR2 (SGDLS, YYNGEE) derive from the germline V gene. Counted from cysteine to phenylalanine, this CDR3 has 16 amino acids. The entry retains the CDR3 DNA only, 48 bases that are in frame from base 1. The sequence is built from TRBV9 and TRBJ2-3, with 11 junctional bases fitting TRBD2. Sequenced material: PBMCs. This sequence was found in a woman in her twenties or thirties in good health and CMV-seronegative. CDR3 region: CASSVGTSGSTDTQYF. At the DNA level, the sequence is TGTGCCAGCAGCGTAGGGACTAGCGGGAGCACAGATACGCAGTATTTT.